Shown below are 16 T cell receptor beta chains from a single sample sequenced in a study of T cells in Graves' hyperthyroidism and ophthalmopathy. From RNA transcripts, TCR beta CDR3 regions were amplified. A set of HTBI primers served as the primers for a first-round RT-PCR of the TCR CDR3. Using its own MiXCR run on the multiplex PCR reads, TCRdb lists one record per CDR3 protein. The sample contains about 640,000 distinct CDR3 sequences, about 20% of which appear only once. The material sequenced was blood. These receptor sequences come from a man aged 25 to 45 with Graves' ophthalmopathy.

This clonotype appeared a few times. The chain combines TRBV20-1 with TRBJ2-1, with D perhaps TRBD2 (5 bases). The germline V gene has CDR1 DFQATT and CDR2 SNEGSKA (reference sequence). The V gene lost 2 bases and the J gene lost 7 bases, with 6 bases spanning the gap. This CDR3 spans 11 amino acids. The CDR3 spells CSARKRNEQFF. The CDR3 DNA sequence: TGCAGTGCTAGAAAGCGGAATGAGCAGTTCTTC.

The chain has TRBV7-9 and TRBJ2-7, with D possibly TRBD2 on 5 matching bases. Gene TRBJ2-1 matches the end of the DNA better, so the J call may be wrong. The V gene's germline CDR1 is SEHNR and CDR2 FQNEAQ (reference sequence). This CDR3 comprises 14 residues. CDR3 amino acids: CASSLQEATYEQFF. The CDR3 bases are TGTGCCAGCAGCTTGCAGGAGGCGACCTACGAGCAGTTCTTC.

Ten or more counts support this clonotype. In DNA, the CDR3 is TGCGCCAGCAGCAAGGGACTCCACTCAAACAATGAGCAGTTCTTC. As protein: CASSKGLHSNNEQFF. The chain links TRBV5-1 to TRBJ2-1; D is perhaps TRBD2 (6 bases). In germline, CDR1 is SGHRS, CDR2 YFSETQ. This CDR3 comprises 15 residues. Trimming took off 4 bases at V and 5 bases at J, with 16 bases between the two ends. The complete variable domain, with remaining parts taken from reference TRBV5-1 and TRBJ2-1, reads KAGVTQTPRYLIKTRGQQVTLSCSPISGHRSVSWYQQTPGQGLQFLFEYFSETQRNKGNFPGRFSGRQFSNSRSEMNVSTLELGDSALYLCASSKGLHSNNEQFFGPGTRLTVL.

CDR3 DNA: TGTGCCAGCAGTTTACCCAATCAGGGTTTTCAGCCCCAGCATTTT. Its translation: CASSLPNQGFQPQHF. The gene calls are TRBV28 and TRBJ1-5; D may be TRBD1 (5 bases). Germline V gene sequence: CDR1 MDHEN, CDR2 SYDVKM. CDR3 length: 15 residues. Trimming shortened V by 2 bases and J by 6 bases, and 14 bases separated the two germline ends.

There are many counts of this clonotype. J is TRBJ2-7 and V is TRBV10-1, with D uncertain. Trimming took 0 bases from V and 5 from J, leaving 11 bases between them. The CDR3 runs 14 residues. Germline lookup yields CDR1 WNHNN and CDR2 SYGVQD (reference sequence). The CDR3 sequence is CASSESGEVDEQYF. DNA of the CDR3: TGCGCCAGCAGTGAGTCCGGAGAGGTGGACGAGCAGTACTTC.

The CDR3 spells CASSLAWKTEAFF. The DNA for the CDR3 is TGCGCCAGCAGCTTGGCCTGGAAGACTGAAGCTTTCTTT. The rearrangement links TRBV5-1 to TRBJ1-1; D call uncertain. This CDR3 is 13 amino acids long. CDR1 SGHRS and CDR2 YFSETQ come from the germline V gene. Between the trimmed V and J ends, which lost 0 bases and 5 bases, there was a span of 8 bases.

This clonotype has more than one count but fewer than ten. The rearrangement uses TRBV5-1 and TRBJ2-2; D perhaps matches TRBD2 (6 bases). Trimming cost V 4 bases and J 0 bases, with 10 bases left between them. Per the germline V gene, CDR1 is SGHRS and CDR2 is YFSETQ. The CDR3 spans 15 residues. DNA of the CDR3: TGCGCCAGCAGCGCCGGAGGGCCGAACACCGGGGAGCTGTTTTTT. Translated, it gives CASSAGGPNTGELFF.

This clonotype was seen a handful of times. The rearrangement uses TRBV6-1 and TRBJ2-5; the match to TRBD1 covers 9 bases. Looked up from germline, CDR1 is MNHNS and CDR2 is SASEGT. V shed 4 bases, J shed 4 bases, and the junction held 1 base outside the gene matches. This CDR3 spans 13 amino acids. The CDR3 sequence: CASSGGQGETQYF. CDR3 bases: TGTGCCAGCAGTGGGGGACAGGGAGAGACCCAGTACTTC.

The V gene is TRBV20-1, the J gene TRBJ2-5, with TRBD2 as a possible D gene (6 bases). The germline V gene has CDR1 DFQATT and CDR2 SNEGSKA (reference sequence). This CDR3 has 11 residues. The CDR3 reads CSVEGRRAQYF. As DNA, the CDR3 is TGCAGCGTCGAGGGCCGGAGGGCCCAGTACTTC.

The rearrangement links TRBV6-6 to TRBJ1-6, with D perhaps matching TRBD1 (6 bases). CDR3 length equals 16 residues. CDR1 and CDR2 from the germline V gene are MNHNY and SVGAGI (reference sequence). Trimming took off 2 bases at V and 10 bases at J, with 18 bases between the two ends. CDR3 in DNA: TGTGCCAGCAGTTACCTGACAGGACCTGAGGGGTCACCCCTCCACTTT. Residues: CASSYLTGPEGSPLHF.

The chain carries TRBV7-2 and TRBJ2-3; tentatively, D is TRBD2 (6 bases). Germline V gives CDR1 SGHTA, CDR2 FQGNSA. This CDR3 region has 16 residues. V lost 5 bases and J lost 3, with 18 bases in between. The CDR3 reads CASSVTSTQGTDTQYF. The CDR3 DNA reads as TGTGCCAGCAGCGTCACTAGCACTCAGGGAACAGATACGCAGTATTTT.

The V and J genes are TRBV9 and TRBJ2-1; perhaps TRBD2 as D (7 bases). Germline-derived CDR1 and CDR2 are SGDLS and YYNGEE. This CDR3 is built from 17 residues. The ends were cut back, 0 bases at V and 8 bases at J, with 21 bases in the middle. CDR3 coding DNA: TGTGCCAGCAGCGTAGGGGGGGCTAGCGGTTTGAGAGATGAGCAGTTCTTC. This translates into CASSVGGASGLRDEQFF.

This clonotype was counted between two and nine times. The chain couples TRBV20-1 to TRBJ2-1; D possibly corresponds to TRBD2 (5 bases). CDR1 is DFQATT and CDR2 is SNEGSKA in the germline V gene (reference sequence). With 5 bases removed from V and 9 bases from J, the gap between germline ends came to 11 bases. The CDR3 extends over 11 amino acids. The CDR3 spells CSALLVSEQFF. In nucleotides, the CDR3 is TGCAGTGCTCTACTAGTCAGTGAGCAGTTCTTC.

Details on this clonotype: One base away lies a much larger clone, so this may be a sequencing read error. The chain joins TRBV28 to TRBJ2-1; 13 bases align to TRBD2. This CDR3 has 15 residues. Germline assignment: CDR1 MDHEN and CDR2 SYDVKM. Trimming at V came to 4 bases and at J to 8 bases, leaving 5 bases not matched to a gene. CDR3 residues: CASSSRTSGSHEQFF. CDR3 in DNA: TGTGCCAGCAGTTCCCGGACTAGCGGGAGCCATGAGCAGTTCTTC.

The sample holds a few counts of this clonotype. This chain links TRBV6-2 or TRBV6-3 with TRBJ1-5; D is ambiguous. Germline values: CDR1 MNHEY, CDR2 SVGEGT. Trimming shortened V by 2 bases and J by 3 bases, and 8 bases separated the two germline ends. The length of the CDR3 is 14 residues. The CDR3 loop reads CASSYVRINQPQHF. In DNA form, the CDR3 reads TGTGCCAGCAGTTACGTCAGGATCAATCAGCCCCAGCATTTT.

The chain couples TRBV27 to TRBJ2-2, with 7 bases identical to TRBD2. Germline V gene sequence: CDR1 MNHEY, CDR2 SMNVEV (reference sequence). With 4 bases clipped from V and 6 bases from J, the junction kept 5 bases outside the gene matches. CDR3 length: 14 amino acids. CDR3 nucleotides: TGTGCCAGCAGTTCGAGGGACTACCCCGGGGAGCTGTTTTTT. Translating it yields CASSSRDYPGELFF.